This is a list of T cell receptor beta chains from one sample in a study of shared clonotypes between healthy human individuals. TCRdb's copy holds only in-frame clones and misses some; the assay was immunoSEQ multiplex PCR. The sample gives 2 million to 2.5 million clones, almost 96% of which show up once; 0.13% is in the top ten. Input material: naive CD4+ T cells sorted from blood. All receptors come from a man younger than 35 in good health. Both conserved end residues are trimmed from each CDR3. Each record gives: V gene, CDR3 length, CDR3 protein.

TRBV9 11 ASSGTAQTEAF
TRBV5-1 12 ASSWAFSSYEQY
TRBV19 14 ASTDPRGRWSGELF
TRBV2 12 ASSERQGANEQF
TRBV25-1 11 ASPKRESYEQY
TRBV30 11 AWSPGLQETQY
TRBV28 14 ASSFSQTFYNSPLH
TRBV28 14 ASSLFLRETGQPQH
TRBV9 12 ASSQAGQFGELF
TRBV9 14 ASSGDAPGQGNGYT
TRBV30 11 AWNPGVNTEAF
TRBV6-5 13 ASSWREGRADTQY
TRBV7-9 13 ASSLGGGTNEKLF
TRBV2 11 ASSVEGGYEQY
TRBV5-1 16 ASSLGMGFGGDHEKLF
TRBV5-1 12 ASSLQASTDTQY
TRBV2 9 ASSGGETQY
TRBV19 17 ASSLRPGGKGTKYQPQH
TRBV6-4 14 ASSDWAGGDQETQY
TRBV10-1 11 ASRFDRGTEAF
TRBV18 12 ASSPVQLNQPQH
TRBV15 12 ATSRDRRDHEQY
TRBV7-2 11 ASSRQLGDGYT
TRBV4-1 13 ASSQDRGGNSPLH
TRBV5-5 13 ASSPMAGAVETQY
TRBV18 11 ASSPPTYYEQY
TRBV10-3 13 AISARGGGSYEQY
TRBV27 14 ASSLFTGGTEDTQY
TRBV18 10 ASSPTGETQY
TRBV10-3 10 AISGQGAGYT
TRBV27 18 ASSLSYRWAGSPTSYEQY
TRBV4-3 12 ASSQGIVNTEAF
TRBV7-9 13 ASSRLRGGGYGYT
TRBV6-1 12 ASSEAWTAAEQF
TRBV15 14 ATSRAEMALIHEQY
TRBV7-2 11 ASSFRMGTEAF
TRBV10-3 12 AISATSAGETQY
TRBV6-5 12 ASSVDSSSGEAF
TRBV7-2 12 ASSLGLAGGDQF
TRBV12-2 16 ASRLRPPLRGPNEKLF
TRBV21-1 15 ASSKRRDSHPGYGYT
TRBV27 12 ASGRDRIGYEQY